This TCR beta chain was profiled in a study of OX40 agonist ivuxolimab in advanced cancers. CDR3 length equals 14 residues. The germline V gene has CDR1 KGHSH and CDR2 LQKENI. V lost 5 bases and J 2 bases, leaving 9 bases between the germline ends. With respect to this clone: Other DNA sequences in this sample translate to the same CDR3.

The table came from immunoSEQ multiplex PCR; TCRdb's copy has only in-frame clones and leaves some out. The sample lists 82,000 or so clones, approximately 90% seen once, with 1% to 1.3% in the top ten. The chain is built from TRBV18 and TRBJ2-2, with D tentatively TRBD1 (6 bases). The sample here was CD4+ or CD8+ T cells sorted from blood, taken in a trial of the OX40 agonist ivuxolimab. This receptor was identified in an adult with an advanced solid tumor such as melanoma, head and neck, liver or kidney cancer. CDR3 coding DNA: TGTGCCAGCTCATCGACAGGAAACACCGGGGAGCTGTTTTTT. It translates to CASSSTGNTGELFF.